Given below is one T cell receptor beta chain in context. Its specificity is not known. The CDR3 contains 13 residues. Trimming shortened V by 2 bases and J by 4 bases, and 6 bases separated the two germline ends. Germline CDR1 SGHTA, CDR2 FQGNSA. The data were produced by immunoSEQ multiplex PCR, yet TCRdb's version contains in-frame clones alone and is incomplete. The sample has about 91,000 clones; more than 70% are singletons. These data belong to a study of OX40 agonist ivuxolimab in advanced cancers. Study-level background: The patients' treatment was ivuxolimab, an agonistic anti-OX40 (CD134) antibody.

The study's findings and limits: Certain nonresponding patients likewise had low normalized T-cell clonal expansion. Dose levels from 0.1 to 3.0 mg/kg saw CD4+ and CD8+ blood T cells expand clonally by week 6.

The sample was CD4+ or CD8+ T cells sorted from blood, taken in a trial of the OX40 agonist ivuxolimab. V is TRBV7-2 and J is TRBJ1-3, with unresolved D. The origin of this receptor is an adult with an advanced solid tumor such as melanoma, head and neck, liver or kidney cancer. CDR3 nucleotides: TGTGCCAGCAGCTTAAACAGCGGAAACACCATATATTTT. This translates into CASSLNSGNTIYF.